This entry concerns a single T cell receptor (beta chain). CDR3 length: 15 residues. Germline V CDR1 and CDR2: MDHEN, SYDVKM. Losses at the gene ends were 5 bases for V and 5 bases for J; bases not matched to a gene: 8. This record comes from a study of blood T cell repertoires in COVID-19. Overall study context: The samples span acute and convalescent COVID-19 from the United States, Italy and Spain.

Generated by immunoSEQ multiplex PCR, the TCRdb table keeps only in-frame clones and is missing some. The table has roughly 250,000 clones, around 87% seen once. The chain has TRBV28 and TRBJ1-2; 10 bases align to TRBD1. This clonotype originated in a woman aged 45-60 years with acute or convalescent COVID-19. Sequenced input: peripheral blood. Here the CDR3 DNA reads TGTGCCAGCAGTCGGCCGGGACAGGGGAGTTATGGCTACACCTTC. Translating it yields CASSRPGQGSYGYTF.